This passage covers 19 T cell receptor beta chains from one sample sequenced in a study of blood T cell repertoires in COVID-19 (TCRdb year 2020). The library was made by the immunoSEQ multiplex PCR assay. TCRdb limited this immuneACCESS table to in-frame rearrangements with V and J called. A share of clones is missing; checked studies link under half to unresolved V genes, and the rest is unexplained. For this sample the table gives about 210,000 clones, of which about 90% were detected only once. The ten largest clones represent around 1.5% of the sample. Sequenced material: peripheral blood. The receptor set was obtained from a man between 18 and 29 years old with active or convalescent COVID-19.

The table lists this clone with a count of one. The rearrangement links TRBV3-1 (or the pseudogene TRBV3-2) to TRBJ2-5, with D possibly being TRBD2 (5 bases). Trimming cost V 0 bases and J 9 bases, with 14 bases left between them. Germline V CDR1 and CDR2: LGHDT, YNNKEL (reference sequence). The CDR3 runs 14 residues. The CDR3 DNA reads as TGTGCCAGCAGCCAAGAGCTAGAGGCCGGGGCCCAGTACTTC. Translation: CASSQELEAGAQYF.

The CDR3 loop is CASSPLRGTEAFF. In DNA form, the CDR3 reads TGTGCCAGCAGCCCCCTCCGGGGCACTGAAGCTTTCTTT. The chain combines TRBV6-5 with TRBJ1-1; D not certain. The CDR3 consists of 13 residues. Germline CDR1 MNHEY, CDR2 SVGAGI. Trimming took off 6 bases at V and 4 bases at J, with 12 bases between the two ends.

This clone turned up a few times. The J gene is TRBJ1-5, the V gene TRBV7-6; TRBD1 agrees at 8 bases. The CDR3 has 15 amino acids. The trim removed 5 bases at V and 5 bases at J, leaving 8 bases unmatched. The germline V gene has CDR1 SGHVS and CDR2 FNYEAQ. CDR3 nucleotide sequence: TGTGCCAGCAGCCTGACAGGGGCCCGGTATCAGCCCCAGCATTTT. This sequence encodes CASSLTGARYQPQHF.

Details on this clone: Other DNA sequences in the sample encode the same CDR3. This sequence joins TRBV19 and TRBJ1-2, with D tentatively TRBD1 (6 bases). Germline lookup yields CDR1 LNHDA and CDR2 SQIVND (reference sequence). Trimming removed 2 bases from V and 7 bases from J, with 11 bases in between. The CDR3 covers 13 residues. CDR3 in DNA: TGTGCCAGTAGTATACAGGGGTCGGGTGGCTACACCTTC. It translates to CASSIQGSGGYTF.

A few counts support this clone. V usage is TRBV7-2 and J usage is TRBJ1-3; 7 bases agree with TRBD1. CDR1 and CDR2 from the germline V gene are SGHTA and FQGNSA. Trimming took 5 bases from V and 2 from J; bases not matched to a gene: 0. The CDR3 contains 13 residues. The CDR3 protein is CASSQGAGNTIYF. The CDR3, as DNA: TGTGCCAGCAGCCAGGGGGCTGGAAACACCATATATTTT.

The J gene is TRBJ1-2, the V gene TRBV7-2, with 8 bases that match TRBD1. Germline-derived CDR1 and CDR2 are SGHTA and FQGNSA. V gave up 4 bases and J gave up 7 bases; unmatched junction bases: 8. The CDR3 length is 14 residues. The CDR3 DNA reads as TGTGCCAGCAGCTGGACAGGGTTCGGGGGTGGCTACACCTTC. It codes for CASSWTGFGGGYTF. Supplemented by reference TRBV7-2 and TRBJ1-2, the full variable domain reads GAGVSQSPSNKVTEKGKDVELRCDPISGHTALYWYRQSLGQGLEFLIYFQGNSAPDKSGLPSDRFSAERTGGSVSTLTIQRTQQEDSAVYLCASSWTGFGGGYTFGSGTRLTVV.

V is TRBV6-2 or TRBV6-3 and J is TRBJ2-6; D not resolved. V dropped 5 bases and J dropped 0 bases, with 2 bases sitting between them. CDR1 is MNHEY, CDR2 SVGEGT, per germline. The CDR3 is 13 residues long. The CDR3 bases are TGTGCCAGCAGTCGCTCTGGGGCCAACGTCCTGACTTTC. As protein: CASSRSGANVLTF.

The gene calls are TRBV5-8 and TRBJ2-2; TRBD1 is a possible D gene (6 bases). Per the germline V gene, CDR1 is SGHTS and CDR2 is YDEGEE. The CDR3 runs 14 residues. Deletions cut 2 bases from V and 5 bases from J, with 10 bases between. CDR3 DNA sequence: TGTGCCAGCAGCTTACAGGGTGGAACCGGGGAGCTGTTTTTT. Residues: CASSLQGGTGELFF. Supplemented by reference TRBV5-8 and TRBJ2-2, the full variable domain reads EAGVTQSPTHLIKTRGQQATLRCSPISGHTSVYWYQQALGLGLQFLLWYDEGEERNRGNFPPRFSGRQFPNYSSELNVNALELEDSALYLCASSLQGGTGELFFGEGSRLTVL.

This chain connects TRBV29-1 to TRBJ2-1, with 8 bases identical to TRBD1. V dropped 4 bases and J dropped 6; count of bases not matched to a gene: 11. Germline V CDR1 and CDR2: SQVTM, ANQGSEA. This CDR3 has 15 residues. For the CDR3, the DNA is TGCAGCGTTGGGAGGCGGCAGGGGGCCCTCAATGAGCAGTTCTTC. Translated: CSVGRRQGALNEQFF.

This clone was counted once. V is TRBV18 and J is TRBJ2-2, with 14 bases lining up with TRBD2. The CDR3 is 18 residues long. CDR1 is KGHSH and CDR2 is LQKENI in the germline V gene. The V and J ends lost 4 bases and 5 bases, in that order; junction bases with no gene match: 9. The CDR3 is CASSRSGTSGRGTGELFF. CDR3 coding DNA: TGTGCCAGCTCACGCTCCGGGACTAGCGGGAGAGGTACCGGGGAGCTGTTTTTT.

The rearrangement links TRBV7-3 to TRBJ2-7, with 7 bases fitting TRBD2. In germline, CDR1 is SGHTA, CDR2 FQGTGA. V shed 5 bases and J 5 bases; nucleotides not matched to a gene: 12. This CDR3 is 15 amino acids long. In nucleotides, the CDR3 is TGTGCCAGCAGCCCTAGGGTCGGGAGGTCCAACGAGCAGTACTTC. This translates into CASSPRVGRSNEQYF. The full variable domain, completed using reference TRBV7-3 and TRBJ2-7, is GAGVSQTPSNKVTEKGKYVELRCDPISGHTALYWYRQSLGQGPEFLIYFQGTGAADDSGLPNDRFFAVRPEGSVSTLKIQRTERGDSAVYLCASSPRVGRSNEQYFGPGTRLTVT.

This clone has a handful of counts. The genes are TRBV7-9 and TRBJ2-7; 12 nucleotides line up with TRBD1. The V segment lost 3 bases and the J segment 3 bases; nucleotides outside the gene matches: 3. CDR1 is SEHNR, CDR2 FQNEAQ, per germline (reference sequence). The CDR3 runs 15 residues. CDR3 region: CASSLGTGGIYEQYF. The CDR3 bases are TGTGCCAGCAGCTTGGGGACAGGGGGCATCTACGAGCAGTACTTC.

The gene calls are TRBV19 and TRBJ2-7; TRBD2 aligns across 9 bases. The germline V gene has CDR1 LNHDA and CDR2 SQIVND (reference sequence). With 5 bases clipped from V and 0 bases from J, the junction kept 5 bases outside the gene matches. The CDR3 extends over 15 amino acids. CDR3 in amino acids: CASSVYSGSSYEQYF. DNA for the CDR3: TGTGCCAGTAGTGTATATAGCGGGAGCTCCTACGAGCAGTACTTC.

The rearrangement joins TRBV30 to TRBJ1-2; tentative D call: TRBD1 (5 bases). V lost 0 bases and J lost 0, with 11 bases in between. CDR1 and CDR2 from the germline V gene are GTSNPN and SVGIG (reference sequence). The CDR3 extends over 15 amino acids. The CDR3 DNA follows: TGTGCCTGGAGTGTACCAGGGAACTCTAACTATGGCTACACCTTC. Protein sequence: CAWSVPGNSNYGYTF.

V and J are TRBV7-3 and TRBJ2-7; TRBD1 might be the D (5 bases). Germline values: CDR1 SGHTA, CDR2 FQGTGA. CDR3 length equals 15 residues. V was clipped by 0 bases and J by 1 base, with 10 bases between them. The CDR3 protein is CASSLTEGHSYEQYF. The CDR3 DNA is TGTGCCAGCAGCTTAACAGAAGGACATTCCTACGAGCAGTACTTC.

CDR3 loop: CASSELDSRTQYF. For the CDR3, the DNA is TGTGCCAGCAGTGAGCTCGACTCGAGGACCCAGTACTTC. The chain is built from TRBV6-1 and TRBJ2-5; D gene ambiguous. Looked up from germline, CDR1 is MNHNS and CDR2 is SASEGT. Trimming shortened V by 3 bases and J by 7 bases, and 12 bases separated the two germline ends. The length of the CDR3 is 13 residues.

The rearrangement joins TRBV5-4 to TRBJ1-2; 11 bases align to TRBD1. Germline trimming cut 4 bases from V and 4 bases from J; bases unmatched to any gene: 3. CDR1 is SGHNT and CDR2 is YYREEE in the germline V gene (reference sequence). This CDR3 spans 14 amino acids. The CDR3 spells CASSRTGGGYGYTF. CDR3 DNA sequence: TGTGCCAGCAGCCGGACAGGGGGCGGCTATGGCTACACCTTC.

This clone was counted only a few times. The chain combines TRBV9 with TRBJ1-6; D possibly corresponds to TRBD1 (6 bases). Between the trimmed V and J ends, which lost 0 bases and 8 bases, there was a span of 12 bases. CDR1 and CDR2 (germline): SGDLS, YYNGEE. This CDR3 is 15 amino acids long. The CDR3: CASSVAAGEHSPLHF. Here the CDR3 DNA reads TGTGCCAGCAGCGTAGCGGCAGGGGAGCATTCACCCCTCCACTTT.

The chain uses TRBV27 and TRBJ1-1; 7 bases line up with TRBD1. V dropped 5 bases and J dropped 1; count of bases not matched to a gene: 7. CDR1 is MNHEY, CDR2 SMNVEV, per germline (reference sequence). The CDR3 is 15 residues long. The CDR3 sequence: CASSPWDSRNTEAFF. As DNA, the CDR3 is TGTGCCAGCAGTCCCTGGGACAGTAGGAACACTGAAGCTTTCTTT.